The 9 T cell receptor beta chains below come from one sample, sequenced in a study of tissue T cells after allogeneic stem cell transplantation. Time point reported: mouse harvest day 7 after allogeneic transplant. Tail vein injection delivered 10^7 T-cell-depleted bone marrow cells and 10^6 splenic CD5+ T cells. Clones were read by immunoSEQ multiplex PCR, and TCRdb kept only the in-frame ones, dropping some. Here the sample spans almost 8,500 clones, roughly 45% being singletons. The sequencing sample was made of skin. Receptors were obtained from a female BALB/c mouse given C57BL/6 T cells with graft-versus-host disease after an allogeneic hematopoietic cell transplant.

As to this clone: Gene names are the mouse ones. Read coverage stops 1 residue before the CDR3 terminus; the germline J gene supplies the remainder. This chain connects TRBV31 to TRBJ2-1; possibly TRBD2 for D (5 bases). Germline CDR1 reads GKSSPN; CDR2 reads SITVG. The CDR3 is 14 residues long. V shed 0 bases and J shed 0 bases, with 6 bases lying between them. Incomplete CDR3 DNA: TGTGCCTGGAGTCTTGGGGTTAACTATGCTGAGCAGTTC. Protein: CAWSLGVNYAEQF. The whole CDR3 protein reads CAWSLGVNYAEQFF.

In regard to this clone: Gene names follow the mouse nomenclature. This CDR3 reads CASSLAMTGDTGQLYF. The DNA read from the CDR3 is TGTGCCAGCTCTCTCGCGATGACTGGGGACACCGGGCAGCTCTAC. This chain joins TRBV12-2 and TRBJ2-2; 8 bases are shared with TRBD2. Read data end 1 residue before the CDR3 end; the end is taken from the germline J gene. The germline gives CDR1 SGHLS, CDR2 HYDKME. The V segment lost 0 bases and the J segment 3 bases; nucleotides outside the gene matches: 5. This CDR3 has 16 residues.

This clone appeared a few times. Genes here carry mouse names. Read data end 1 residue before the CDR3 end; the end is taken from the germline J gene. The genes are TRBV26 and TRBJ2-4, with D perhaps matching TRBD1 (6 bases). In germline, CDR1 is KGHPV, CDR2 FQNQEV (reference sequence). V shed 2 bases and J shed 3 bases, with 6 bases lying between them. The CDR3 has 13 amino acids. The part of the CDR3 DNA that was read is TGTGCCAGCAGTCTGACAGGGCAAAACACCTTGTAC. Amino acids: CASSLTGQNTLY. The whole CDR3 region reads CASSLTGQNTLYF.

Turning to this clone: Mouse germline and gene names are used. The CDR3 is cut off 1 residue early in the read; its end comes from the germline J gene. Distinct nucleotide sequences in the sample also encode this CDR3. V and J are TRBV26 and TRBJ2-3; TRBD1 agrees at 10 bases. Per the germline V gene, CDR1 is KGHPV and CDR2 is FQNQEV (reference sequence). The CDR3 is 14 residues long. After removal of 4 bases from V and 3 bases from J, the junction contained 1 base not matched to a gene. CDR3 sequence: CASSPGQGAETLYF. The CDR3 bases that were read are TGTGCCAGCAGTCCGGGACAGGGGGCAGAAACGCTGTAT.

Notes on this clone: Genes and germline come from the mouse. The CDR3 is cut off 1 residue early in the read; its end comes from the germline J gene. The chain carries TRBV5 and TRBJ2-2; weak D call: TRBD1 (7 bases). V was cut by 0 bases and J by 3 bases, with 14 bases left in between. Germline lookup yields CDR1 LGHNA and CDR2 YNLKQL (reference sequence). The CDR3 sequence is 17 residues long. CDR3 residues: CASSQDRRGRDTGQLYF. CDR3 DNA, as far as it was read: TGTGCCAGCAGCCAAGATAGGAGGGGGCGAGACACCGGGCAGCTCTAC.

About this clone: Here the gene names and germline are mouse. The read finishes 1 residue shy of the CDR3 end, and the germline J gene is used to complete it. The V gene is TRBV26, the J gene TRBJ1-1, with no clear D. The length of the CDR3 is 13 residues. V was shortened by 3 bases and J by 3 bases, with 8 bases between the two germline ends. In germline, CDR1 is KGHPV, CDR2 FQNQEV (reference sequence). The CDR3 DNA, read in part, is TGTGCCAGCAGTCTTCGGGGAGACACAGAAGTCTTC. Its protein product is CASSLRGDTEVF. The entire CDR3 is CASSLRGDTEVFF.

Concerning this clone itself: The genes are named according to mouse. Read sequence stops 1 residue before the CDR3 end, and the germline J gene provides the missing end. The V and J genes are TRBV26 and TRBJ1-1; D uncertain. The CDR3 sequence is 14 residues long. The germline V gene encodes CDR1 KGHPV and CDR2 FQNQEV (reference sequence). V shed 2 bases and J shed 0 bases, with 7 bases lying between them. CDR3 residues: CASSLVNANTEVFF. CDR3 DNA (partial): TGTGCCAGCAGTCTGGTCAATGCAAACACAGAAGTCTTC.

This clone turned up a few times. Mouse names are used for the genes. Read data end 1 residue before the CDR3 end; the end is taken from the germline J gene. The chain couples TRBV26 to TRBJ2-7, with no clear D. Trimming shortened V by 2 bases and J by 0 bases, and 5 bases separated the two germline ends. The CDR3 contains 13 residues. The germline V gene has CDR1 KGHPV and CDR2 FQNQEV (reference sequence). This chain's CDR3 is CASSLKSSYEQYF. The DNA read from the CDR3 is TGTGCCAGCAGTCTGAAGAGCTCCTATGAACAGTAC.

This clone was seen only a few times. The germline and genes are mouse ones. CDR3: CASSRDINTGQLYF. CDR3 DNA (partial): TGTGCCAGCAGTCGGGACATAAACACCGGGCAGCTCTAC. The V and J genes are TRBV26 and TRBJ2-2, with TRBD1 as a possible D gene (6 bases). From the germline J gene comes the end of the CDR3, since the read stops 1 residue before it. The CDR3 spans 14 residues. The V end was cut by 4 bases, the J end by 1 base, with 7 bases between. The germline V gene encodes CDR1 KGHPV and CDR2 FQNQEV (reference sequence).